Included here is one T cell receptor beta chain sequence, with context. Its antigen is as yet unknown. The PCR contained 60 Vbeta and 13 Jbeta primers. Assay used: immunoSEQ multiplex PCR; TCRdb lists only in-frame clones, some missing. Among around 110,000 clones listed, around 78% were seen once. The data were obtained in a study of cytomegalovirus exposure and HLA in healthy donors. Broader study findings: TCR beta chains numbering more than 150 were designated cytomegalovirus-associated. The classifier was said to identify cytomegalovirus status with high specificity and sensitivity.

The CDR3 runs to 15 residues. Deletions cut 4 bases from V and 2 bases from J, with 14 bases between. Germline assignment: CDR1 MDHEN and CDR2 SYDVKM. The material sequenced was PBMCs. The sequence was obtained from a man aged 30-40 years in good health and CMV-seronegative. V usage is TRBV28 and J usage is TRBJ1-2; D perhaps matches TRBD1 (5 bases). The CDR3 is CASSWGDGGNYGYTF. The CDR3 region has the DNA TGTGCCAGCAGTTGGGGGGACGGAGGGAACTATGGCTACACCTTC.